Shown below are 5 T cell receptor beta chains from a single sample sequenced in a study of cytomegalovirus exposure and HLA in healthy donors. The PCR ran on 60 Vbeta and 13 Jbeta primers. Libraries were prepared by immunoSEQ multiplex PCR; TCRdb keeps only in-frame clonotypes and omits some of them. The sample records hundreds of thousands of clones, 75% to 80% being singletons. Sequencing was carried out using PBMCs. These receptors were taken from a male donor in good health and CMV-seronegative.

The chain combines TRBV7-9 with TRBJ1-1; the D gene is possibly TRBD1 (6 bases). The length of the CDR3 is 19 residues. In germline, CDR1 is SEHNR, CDR2 FQNEAQ (reference sequence). The ends were cut back, 8 bases at V and 0 bases at J, with 28 bases in the middle. Here the CDR3 DNA reads TGTGCCAGCTCGAAGGGGAAGAGGGGGATGAGTGGCATGAACACTGAAGCTTTCTTT. Its protein product is CASSKGKRGMSGMNTEAFF.

The chain links TRBV28 to TRBJ2-7; the D gene is possibly TRBD1 (6 bases). Germline V gives CDR1 MDHEN, CDR2 SYDVKM. This CDR3 is built from 13 residues. Trimming cost V 2 bases and J 2 bases, with 7 bases left between them. The CDR3 sequence is CASSLNRAYEQYF. For the CDR3, the DNA is TGTGCCAGCAGTTTAAACAGGGCCTACGAGCAGTACTTC.

The chain combines TRBV7-2 with TRBJ2-1; D is undetermined. CDR3 length equals 16 residues. Germline V gives CDR1 SGHTA, CDR2 FQGNSA. V was pared by 3 bases and J by 8 bases, with 20 bases between. The CDR3 here is CASSFGPSLAGDEQFF. The CDR3 nucleotides read TGTGCCAGCAGCTTCGGCCCGAGTCTCGCAGGCGATGAGCAGTTCTTC.

J is TRBJ1-1 and V is TRBV5-4; possible D gene TRBD1, 5 bases. The CDR3 has 15 amino acids. The V end was cut by 3 bases, the J end by 1 base, with 13 bases between. Germline CDR1 reads SGHNT; CDR2 reads YYREEE (reference sequence). CDR3: CASSSGDRWNTEAFF. DNA of the CDR3: TGTGCCAGCAGCTCGGGGGACCGATGGAACACTGAAGCTTTCTTT. Complete variable domain (other parts from reference TRBV5-4 and TRBJ1-1): ETGVTQSPTHLIKTRGQQVTLRCSSQSGHNTVSWYQQALGQGPQFIFQYYREEENGRGNFPPRFSGLQFPNYSSELNVNALELDDSALYLCASSSGDRWNTEAFFGQGTRLTVV.

The chain combines TRBV7-9 with TRBJ2-3; D is perhaps TRBD1 (6 bases). Germline V lookup: CDR1 SEHNR, CDR2 FQNEAQ (reference sequence). V shed 5 bases and J shed 0 bases, with 9 bases lying between them. CDR3 size: 14 residues. The CDR3 bases are TGTGCCAGCAGCCTCGACAGGAGCACAGATACGCAGTATTTT. It codes for CASSLDRSTDTQYF.